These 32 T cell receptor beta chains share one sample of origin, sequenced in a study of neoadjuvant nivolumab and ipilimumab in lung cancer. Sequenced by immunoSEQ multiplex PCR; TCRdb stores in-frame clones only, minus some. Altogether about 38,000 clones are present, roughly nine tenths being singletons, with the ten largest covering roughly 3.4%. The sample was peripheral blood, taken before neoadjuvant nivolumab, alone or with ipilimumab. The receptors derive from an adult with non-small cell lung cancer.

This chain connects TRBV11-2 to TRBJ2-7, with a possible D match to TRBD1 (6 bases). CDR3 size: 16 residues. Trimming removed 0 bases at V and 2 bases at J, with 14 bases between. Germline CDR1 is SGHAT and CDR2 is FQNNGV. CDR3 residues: CASSLDSAGAAYEQYF. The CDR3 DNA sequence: TGTGCCAGCAGCTTAGACTCCGCAGGGGCTGCCTACGAGCAGTACTTC.

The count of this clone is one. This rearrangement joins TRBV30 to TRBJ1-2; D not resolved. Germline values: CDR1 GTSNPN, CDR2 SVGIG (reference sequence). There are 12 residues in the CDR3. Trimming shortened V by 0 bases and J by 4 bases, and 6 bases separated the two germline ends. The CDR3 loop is CAWSVRFYGYTF. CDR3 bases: TGTGCCTGGAGTGTGAGGTTCTATGGCTACACCTTC.

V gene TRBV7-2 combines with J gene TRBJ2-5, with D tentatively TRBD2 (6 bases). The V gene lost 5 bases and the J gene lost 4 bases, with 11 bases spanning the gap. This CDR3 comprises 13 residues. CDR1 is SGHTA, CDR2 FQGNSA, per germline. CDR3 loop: CASSTDYPETQYF. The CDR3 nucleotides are TGTGCCAGCAGCACGGACTACCCAGAGACCCAGTACTTC.

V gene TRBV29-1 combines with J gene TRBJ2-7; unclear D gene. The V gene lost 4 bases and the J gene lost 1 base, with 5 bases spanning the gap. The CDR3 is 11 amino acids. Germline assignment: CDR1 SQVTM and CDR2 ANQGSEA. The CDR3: CSVVVSYEQYF. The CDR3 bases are TGCAGCGTTGTGGTATCCTACGAGCAGTACTTC.

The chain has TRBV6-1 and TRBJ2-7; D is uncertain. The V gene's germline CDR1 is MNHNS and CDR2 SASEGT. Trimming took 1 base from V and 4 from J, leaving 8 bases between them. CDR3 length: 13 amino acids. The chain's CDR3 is CASSEGREYEQYF. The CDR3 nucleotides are TGTGCCAGCAGTGAAGGGCGCGAGTACGAGCAGTACTTC.

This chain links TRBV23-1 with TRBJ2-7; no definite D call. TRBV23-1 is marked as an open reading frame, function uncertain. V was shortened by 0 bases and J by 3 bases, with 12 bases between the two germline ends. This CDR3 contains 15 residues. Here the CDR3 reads CASSQSTTRRYEQYF. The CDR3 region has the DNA TGCGCCAGCAGTCAATCGACCACACGACGCTACGAGCAGTACTTC.

CDR3 DNA: TGTGCCAGCAGTGAAGTCGGGACACCAGGCTACACCTTC. Protein product: CASSEVGTPGYTF. The chain recombines TRBV6-1 with TRBJ1-2, with D maybe TRBD1 (6 bases). V was trimmed by 1 base and J by 8 bases, leaving 11 bases between them. Germline V lookup: CDR1 MNHNS, CDR2 SASEGT. This CDR3 has 13 residues.

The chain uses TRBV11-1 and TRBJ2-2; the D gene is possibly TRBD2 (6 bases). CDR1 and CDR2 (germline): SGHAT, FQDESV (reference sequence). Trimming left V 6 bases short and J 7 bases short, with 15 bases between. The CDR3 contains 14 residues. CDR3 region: CASRDGTPGGELFF. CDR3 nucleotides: TGTGCCAGCAGGGACGGGACTCCGGGCGGGGAGCTGTTTTTT.

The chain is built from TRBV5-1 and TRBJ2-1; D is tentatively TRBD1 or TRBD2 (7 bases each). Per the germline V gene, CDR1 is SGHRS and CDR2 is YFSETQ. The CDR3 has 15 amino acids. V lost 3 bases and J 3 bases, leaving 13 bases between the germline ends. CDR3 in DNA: TGCGCCAGCAGCTCTCAGGGGGACTACTACAATGAGCAGTTCTTC. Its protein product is CASSSQGDYYNEQFF. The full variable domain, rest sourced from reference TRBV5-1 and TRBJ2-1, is KAGVTQTPRYLIKTRGQQVTLSCSPISGHRSVSWYQQTPGQGLQFLFEYFSETQRNKGNFPGRFSGRQFSNSRSEMNVSTLELGDSALYLCASSSQGDYYNEQFFGPGTRLTVL.

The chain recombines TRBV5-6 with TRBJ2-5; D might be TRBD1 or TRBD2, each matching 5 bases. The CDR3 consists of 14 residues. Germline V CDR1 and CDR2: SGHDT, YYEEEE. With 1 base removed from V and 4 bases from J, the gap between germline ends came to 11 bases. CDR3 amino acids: CASSLTGTRETQYF. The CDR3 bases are TGTGCCAGCAGCTTGACCGGGACCCGAGAGACCCAGTACTTC.

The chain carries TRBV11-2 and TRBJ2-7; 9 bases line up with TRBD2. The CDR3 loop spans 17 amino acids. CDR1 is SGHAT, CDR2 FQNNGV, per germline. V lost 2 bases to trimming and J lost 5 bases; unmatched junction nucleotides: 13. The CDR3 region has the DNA TGTGCCAGCAGCTTATCGCGGGAGGGCCCGGGGAAGGACGAGCAGTACTTC. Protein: CASSLSREGPGKDEQYF. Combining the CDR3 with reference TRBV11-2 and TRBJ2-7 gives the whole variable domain EAGVAQSPRYKIIEKRQSVAFWCNPISGHATLYWYQQILGQGPKLLIQFQNNGVVDDSQLPKDRFSAERLKGVDSTLKIQPAKLEDSAVYLCASSLSREGPGKDEQYFGPGTRLTVT.

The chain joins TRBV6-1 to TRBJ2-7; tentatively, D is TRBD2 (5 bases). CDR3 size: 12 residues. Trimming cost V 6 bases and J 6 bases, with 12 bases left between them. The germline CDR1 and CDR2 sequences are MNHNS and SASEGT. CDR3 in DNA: TGTGCCAGCAGGAAAGCTGGAGGCGAGCAGTACTTC. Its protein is CASRKAGGEQYF.

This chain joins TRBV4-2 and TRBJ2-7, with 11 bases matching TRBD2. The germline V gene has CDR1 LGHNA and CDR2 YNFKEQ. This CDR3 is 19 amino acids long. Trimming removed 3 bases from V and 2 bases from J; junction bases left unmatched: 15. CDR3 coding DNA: TGTGCCAGCAGCCAGATGACCGCCCGGGGACTAGCGGCGACCTACGAGCAGTACTTC. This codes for CASSQMTARGLAATYEQYF.

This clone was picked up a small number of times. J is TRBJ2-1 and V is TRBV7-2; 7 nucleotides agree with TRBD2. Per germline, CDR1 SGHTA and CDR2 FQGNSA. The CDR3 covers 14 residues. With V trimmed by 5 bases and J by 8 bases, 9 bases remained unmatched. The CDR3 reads CASSPGWAGDEQFF. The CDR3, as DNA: TGTGCCAGCAGCCCCGGCTGGGCGGGAGATGAGCAGTTCTTC.

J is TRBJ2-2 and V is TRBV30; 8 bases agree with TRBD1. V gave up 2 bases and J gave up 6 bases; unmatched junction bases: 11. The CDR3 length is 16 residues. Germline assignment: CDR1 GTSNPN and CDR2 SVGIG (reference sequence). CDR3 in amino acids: CAWSRDRWSFAGELFF. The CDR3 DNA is TGTGCCTGGAGTCGGGACAGGTGGAGTTTCGCCGGGGAGCTGTTTTTT.

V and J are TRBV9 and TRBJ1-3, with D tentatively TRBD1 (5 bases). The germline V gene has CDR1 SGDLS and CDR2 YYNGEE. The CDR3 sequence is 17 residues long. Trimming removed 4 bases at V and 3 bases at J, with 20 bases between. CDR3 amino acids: CASSPQGPGLVGNTIYF. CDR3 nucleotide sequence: TGTGCCAGCAGCCCCCAGGGCCCGGGACTGGTTGGAAACACCATATATTTT.

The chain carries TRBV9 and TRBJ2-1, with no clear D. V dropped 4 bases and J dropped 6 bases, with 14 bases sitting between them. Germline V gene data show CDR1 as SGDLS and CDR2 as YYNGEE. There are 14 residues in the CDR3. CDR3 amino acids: CASSPDILGNEQFF. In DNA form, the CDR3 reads TGTGCCAGCAGCCCCGACATTCTGGGCAATGAGCAGTTCTTC.

The CDR3 sequence: CAWTGFGGANVLTF. CDR3 sequence (DNA): TGTGCCTGGACAGGGTTCGGTGGGGCCAACGTCCTGACTTTC. The rearrangement uses TRBV30 and TRBJ2-6, with a weak D call TRBD1 (5 bases). The V end lost 4 bases, the J end lost 3 bases, and 10 bases lay between the germline ends. The germline V gene has CDR1 GTSNPN and CDR2 SVGIG (reference sequence). The CDR3 runs 14 residues.

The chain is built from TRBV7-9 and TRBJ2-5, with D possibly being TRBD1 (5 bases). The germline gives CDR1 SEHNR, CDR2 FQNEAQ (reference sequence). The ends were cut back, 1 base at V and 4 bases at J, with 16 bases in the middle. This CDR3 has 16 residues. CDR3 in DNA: TGTGCCAGCAGCTTAGACATCCTCCAGGGCAGAGAGACCCAGTACTTC. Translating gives CASSLDILQGRETQYF.

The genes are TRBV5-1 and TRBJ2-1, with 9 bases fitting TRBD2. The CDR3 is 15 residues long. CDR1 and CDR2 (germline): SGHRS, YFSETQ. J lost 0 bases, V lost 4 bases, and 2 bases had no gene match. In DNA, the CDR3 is TGCGCCAGCAGCATTAGCGGGAGCTCCTACAATGAGCAGTTCTTC. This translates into CASSISGSSYNEQFF.

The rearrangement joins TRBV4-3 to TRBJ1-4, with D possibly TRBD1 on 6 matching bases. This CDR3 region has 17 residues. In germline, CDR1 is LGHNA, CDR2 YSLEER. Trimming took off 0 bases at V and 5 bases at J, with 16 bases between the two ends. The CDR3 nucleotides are TGCGCCAGCAGCCAAGAAGGGGGAGGAGGGTTCAATGAAAAACTGTTTTTT. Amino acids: CASSQEGGGGFNEKLFF.

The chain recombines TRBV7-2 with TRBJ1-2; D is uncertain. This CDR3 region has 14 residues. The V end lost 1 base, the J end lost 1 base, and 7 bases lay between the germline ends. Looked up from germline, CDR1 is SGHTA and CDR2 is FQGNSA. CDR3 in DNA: TGTGCCAGCAGCTTAGGGGAAAATAACTATGGCTACACCTTC. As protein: CASSLGENNYGYTF. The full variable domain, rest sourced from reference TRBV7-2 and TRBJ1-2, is GAGVSQSPSNKVTEKGKDVELRCDPISGHTALYWYRQSLGQGLEFLIYFQGNSAPDKSGLPSDRFSAERTGGSVSTLTIQRTQQEDSAVYLCASSLGENNYGYTFGSGTRLTVV.

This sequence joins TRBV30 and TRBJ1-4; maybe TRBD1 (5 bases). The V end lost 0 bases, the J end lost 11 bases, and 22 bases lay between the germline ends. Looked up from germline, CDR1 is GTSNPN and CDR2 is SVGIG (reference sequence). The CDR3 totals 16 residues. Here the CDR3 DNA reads TGTGCCTGGAGTGTACAGGTGCAAAGATCCTACCCTAAACTGTTTTTT. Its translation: CAWSVQVQRSYPKLFF.

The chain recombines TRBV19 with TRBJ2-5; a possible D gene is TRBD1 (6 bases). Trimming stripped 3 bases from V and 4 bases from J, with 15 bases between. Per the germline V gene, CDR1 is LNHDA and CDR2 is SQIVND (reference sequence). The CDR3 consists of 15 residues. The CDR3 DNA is TGTGCCAGTAGTATTCTAGCAGGGGTTGGAGAGACCCAGTACTTC. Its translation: CASSILAGVGETQYF.

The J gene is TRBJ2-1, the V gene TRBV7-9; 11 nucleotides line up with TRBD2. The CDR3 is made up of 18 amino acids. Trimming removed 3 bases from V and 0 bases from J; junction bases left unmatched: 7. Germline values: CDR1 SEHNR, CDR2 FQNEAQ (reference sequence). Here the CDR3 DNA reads TGTGCCAGCAGCTTGACCGGGACTAGCGGTATCTCCTACAATGAGCAGTTCTTC. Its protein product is CASSLTGTSGISYNEQFF.

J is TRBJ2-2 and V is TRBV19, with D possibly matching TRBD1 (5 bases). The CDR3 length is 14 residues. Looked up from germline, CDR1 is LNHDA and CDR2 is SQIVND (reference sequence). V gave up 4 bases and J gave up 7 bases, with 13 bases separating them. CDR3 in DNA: TGTGCCAGTAGTACTGGACACCAGAACGGGGAGCTGTTTTTT. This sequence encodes CASSTGHQNGELFF. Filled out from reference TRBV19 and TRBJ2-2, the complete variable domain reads DGGITQSPKYLFRKEGQNVTLSCEQNLNHDAMYWYRQDPGQGLRLIYYSQIVNDFQKGDIAEGYSVSREKKESFPLTVTSAQKNPTAFYLCASSTGHQNGELFFGEGSRLTVL.

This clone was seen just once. The CDR3 bases are TGTGCCACCAGCAGAGGACGGGGTGATCTGTTTTTT. Its protein is CATSRGRGDLFF. The V call is TRBV15, the J call TRBJ1-4; unclear D gene. V was shortened by 1 base and J by 14 bases, with 11 bases between the two germline ends. The CDR3 extends over 12 amino acids. Germline values: CDR1 LNHNV, CDR2 YYDKDF (reference sequence). Based on the CDR3 plus reference TRBV15 and TRBJ1-4, the full variable domain is DAMVIQNPRYQVTQFGKPVTLSCSQTLNHNVMYWYQQKSSQAPKLLFHYYDKDFNNEADTPDNFQSRRPNTSFCFLDIRSPGLGDTAMYLCATSRGRGDLFFGSGTQLSVL.

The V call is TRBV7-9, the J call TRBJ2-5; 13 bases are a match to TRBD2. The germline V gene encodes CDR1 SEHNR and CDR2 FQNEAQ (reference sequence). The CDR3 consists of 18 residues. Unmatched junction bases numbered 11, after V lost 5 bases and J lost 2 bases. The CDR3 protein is CASSRTIGTSGIQETQYF. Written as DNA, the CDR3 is TGTGCCAGCAGCCGAACTATAGGGACTAGCGGGATACAAGAGACCCAGTACTTC.

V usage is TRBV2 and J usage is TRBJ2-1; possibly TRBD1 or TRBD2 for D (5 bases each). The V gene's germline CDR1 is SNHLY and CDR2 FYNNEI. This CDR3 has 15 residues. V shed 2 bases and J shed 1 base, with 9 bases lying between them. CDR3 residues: CASSEQGGSYNEQFF. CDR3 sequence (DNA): TGTGCCAGCAGTGAACAGGGCGGGTCCTACAATGAGCAGTTCTTC.

The chain's CDR3 is CASSSGQSQETQYF. The DNA for the CDR3 is TGTGCCAGCAGCTCGGGACAGTCACAAGAGACCCAGTACTTC. The chain recombines TRBV5-4 with TRBJ2-5; TRBD1 aligns across 7 bases. The CDR3 totals 14 residues. Germline CDR1 is SGHNT and CDR2 is YYREEE (reference sequence). Trimming took 3 bases from V and 2 from J; bases not matched to a gene: 4.

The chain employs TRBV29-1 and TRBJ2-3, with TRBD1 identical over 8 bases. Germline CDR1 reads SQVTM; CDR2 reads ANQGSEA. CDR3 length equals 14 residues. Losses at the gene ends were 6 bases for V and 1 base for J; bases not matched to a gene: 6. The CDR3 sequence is CSVDDRGRTDTQYF. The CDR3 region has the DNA TGCAGCGTCGATGACAGGGGCCGCACAGATACGCAGTATTTT.

The CDR3, as DNA: TGTGCCAGCAGTGGCCAGGCTGACTATGGCTACACCTTC. As protein: CASSGQADYGYTF. The chain joins TRBV6-4 to TRBJ1-2; unclear D gene. Between the trimmed V and J ends, which lost 4 bases and 3 bases, there was a span of 9 bases. This CDR3 is built from 13 residues. The germline V gene has CDR1 MRHNA and CDR2 SNTAGT.